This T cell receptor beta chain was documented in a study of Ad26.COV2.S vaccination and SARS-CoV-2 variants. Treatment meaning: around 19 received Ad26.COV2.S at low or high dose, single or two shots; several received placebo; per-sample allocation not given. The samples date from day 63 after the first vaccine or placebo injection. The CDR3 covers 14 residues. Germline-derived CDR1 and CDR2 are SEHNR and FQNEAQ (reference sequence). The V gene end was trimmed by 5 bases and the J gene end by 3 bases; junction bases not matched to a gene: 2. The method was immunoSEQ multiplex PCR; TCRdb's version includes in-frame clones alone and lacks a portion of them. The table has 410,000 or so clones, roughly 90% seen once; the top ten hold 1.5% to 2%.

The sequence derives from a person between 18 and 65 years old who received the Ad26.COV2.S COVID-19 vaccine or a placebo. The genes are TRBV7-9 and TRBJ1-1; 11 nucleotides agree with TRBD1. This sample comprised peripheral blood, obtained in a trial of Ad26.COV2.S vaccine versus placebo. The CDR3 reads CASSQGQGDTEAFF. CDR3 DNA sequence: TGTGCCAGCAGCCAGGGACAGGGGGACACTGAAGCTTTCTTT.